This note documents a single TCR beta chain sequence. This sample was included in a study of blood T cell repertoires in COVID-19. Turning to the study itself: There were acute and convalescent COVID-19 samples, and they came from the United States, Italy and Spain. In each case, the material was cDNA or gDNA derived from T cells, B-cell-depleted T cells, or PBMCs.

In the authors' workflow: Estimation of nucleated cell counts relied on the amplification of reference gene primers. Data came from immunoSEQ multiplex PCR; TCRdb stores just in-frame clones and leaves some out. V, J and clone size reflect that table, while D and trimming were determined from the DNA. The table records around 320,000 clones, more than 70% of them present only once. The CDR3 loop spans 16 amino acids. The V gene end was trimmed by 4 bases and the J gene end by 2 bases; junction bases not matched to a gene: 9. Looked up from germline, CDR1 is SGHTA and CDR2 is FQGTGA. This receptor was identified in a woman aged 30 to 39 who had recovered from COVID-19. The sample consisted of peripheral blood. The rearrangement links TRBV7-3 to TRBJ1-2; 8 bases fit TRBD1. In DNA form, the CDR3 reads TGTGCCAGCAGCTGGGGACAGGTTCCTTCAAACTATGGCTACACCTTC. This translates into CASSWGQVPSNYGYTF.